A single sample gave rise to the 22 T cell receptor beta chains below, sequenced in a study of CD8+ T cells in alopecia areata. Investigators isolated RNA and reverse transcribed it into cDNA to act as the sequencing template. Repertoires were generated with immunoSEQ multiplex PCR, while TCRdb's copy carries only in-frame clones and drops some. The top ten hold roughly 3.2% of the sample, which has more than 95,000 clones, roughly two fifths seen once. Sequenced input: CD4+ T cells sorted from blood. These receptors originate from a human donor with alopecia areata.

The rearrangement uses TRBV7-9 and TRBJ2-3, with D unclear. Germline V lookup: CDR1 SEHNR, CDR2 FQNEAQ (reference sequence). Trimming took off 3 bases at V and 4 bases at J, with 2 bases between the two ends. CDR3 length: 11 amino acids. The CDR3: CASSFADTQYF. The CDR3 DNA is TGTGCCAGCAGCTTCGCAGATACGCAGTATTTT.

CDR3 DNA: TGCAGCGTCCAAGGGATAGCGGGGAATGGGGACACTGAAGCTTTCTTT. It translates to CSVQGIAGNGDTEAFF. V gene TRBV29-1 combines with J gene TRBJ1-1; D unresolved. This CDR3 region has 16 residues. Trimming took off 6 bases at V and 3 bases at J, with 23 bases between the two ends. Germline values: CDR1 SQVTM, CDR2 ANQGSEA.

The V and J genes are TRBV2 and TRBJ2-7, with a tentative D call TRBD1 (6 bases). CDR3 length: 15 residues. CDR1 and CDR2 (germline): SNHLY, FYNNEI. Between the trimmed V and J ends, which lost 4 bases and 2 bases, there was a span of 15 bases. The CDR3 reads CASSGQGLPAYEQYF. CDR3 bases: TGTGCCAGCAGTGGCCAGGGGCTACCAGCCTACGAGCAGTACTTC.

DNA of the CDR3: TGCAGCGCCGCGAGAGGAGGGACAGGGGCGAACTATGGCTACACCTTC. It specifies CSAARGGTGANYGYTF. The chain employs TRBV29-1 and TRBJ1-2, with 10 bases identical to TRBD1. This CDR3 comprises 16 residues. CDR1 SQVTM and CDR2 ANQGSEA come from the germline V gene. The J segment lost 2 bases and the V segment lost 7 bases, leaving 13 bases of the junction unmatched.

The V and J genes are TRBV6-5 and TRBJ2-5; TRBD2 is a possible D gene (5 bases). Trimming took off 6 bases at V and 4 bases at J, with 9 bases between the two ends. This CDR3 is 12 amino acids long. Germline loops: CDR1 MNHEY, CDR2 SVGAGI. Here the CDR3 DNA reads TGTGCCAGCAGCCTACGGGGAGAGACCCAGTACTTC. Translated: CASSLRGETQYF.

The chain has TRBV5-1 and TRBJ2-1; 7 bases map to TRBD1. With 0 bases clipped from V and 6 bases from J, the junction kept 9 bases outside the gene matches. The CDR3 loop spans 16 amino acids. Looked up from germline, CDR1 is SGHRS and CDR2 is YFSETQ. As DNA, the CDR3 is TGCGCCAGCAGCTTGGTATCGGGACAGTACGGCAATGAGCAGTTCTTC. Its protein product is CASSLVSGQYGNEQFF.

The chain uses TRBV5-1 and TRBJ1-1, with TRBD1 matching over 8 bases. Germline V gene data show CDR1 as SGHRS and CDR2 as YFSETQ. There are 15 residues in the CDR3. The junction had 10 bases not matched to a gene; V was cut back by 3 bases and J by 6 bases. The CDR3 region has the DNA TGCGCCAGCAGCTACACGACAGGGGCGCTGGCTGAAGCTTTCTTT. This sequence encodes CASSYTTGALAEAFF.

This clone was counted between two and nine times. V and J are TRBV7-9 and TRBJ2-7, with a possible D match to TRBD2 (5 bases). Germline assignment: CDR1 SEHNR and CDR2 FQNEAQ (reference sequence). The CDR3 extends over 15 amino acids. The V gene lost 5 bases and the J gene lost 3 bases, with 17 bases spanning the gap. CDR3: CASSPEETGYYEQYF. CDR3 DNA: TGTGCCAGCAGCCCCGAGGAGACGGGATACTACGAGCAGTACTTC.

This clone was counted between two and nine times. The chain uses TRBV2 and TRBJ1-2, with a weak D call TRBD1 (6 bases). The ends were cut back, 7 bases at V and 7 bases at J, with 19 bases in the middle. CDR3 length equals 14 residues. The V gene's germline CDR1 is SNHLY and CDR2 FYNNEI. The CDR3 protein is CASIPGQGISGYTF. The CDR3 DNA sequence: TGTGCCAGCATCCCTGGGCAGGGGATAAGTGGCTACACCTTC.

About this clone itself: The sample contains more than one DNA sequence encoding this CDR3. The gene calls are TRBV5-1 and TRBJ1-2; 7 bases fit TRBD1. V dropped 2 bases and J dropped 1; count of bases not matched to a gene: 5. CDR3 size: 15 residues. Germline V gives CDR1 SGHRS, CDR2 YFSETQ. CDR3: CASSLWTGDNYGYTF. CDR3 DNA sequence: TGCGCCAGCAGCTTATGGACAGGCGATAACTATGGCTACACCTTC.

This clone was seen only a few times. V and J are TRBV29-1 and TRBJ2-3, with D maybe TRBD1 (5 bases). In germline, CDR1 is SQVTM, CDR2 ANQGSEA. V was pared by 2 bases and J by 4 bases, with 13 bases between. The length of the CDR3 is 14 residues. CDR3 sequence (DNA): TGCAGCGTTGAAAAGGGGATGCTTGCAGATACGCAGTATTTT. This translates into CSVEKGMLADTQYF.

The rearrangement links TRBV27 to TRBJ2-2; a weak D match, TRBD2 (6 bases). Trimming cost V 7 bases and J 1 base, with 13 bases left between them. CDR3 length equals 15 residues. Germline CDR1 MNHEY, CDR2 SMNVEV (reference sequence). CDR3 DNA sequence: TGTGCCAGCATGGTGGAGGGCCTGAACACCGGGGAGCTGTTTTTT. This sequence encodes CASMVEGLNTGELFF.

The genes are TRBV2 and TRBJ2-7; D remains unclear. The CDR3 consists of 14 residues. Between the trimmed V and J ends, which lost 4 bases and 5 bases, there was a span of 15 bases. Germline V CDR1 and CDR2: SNHLY, FYNNEI. CDR3 in DNA: TGTGCCAGCAGTGTGGTAGGGCTCCGTAACGAGCAGTACTTC. Protein: CASSVVGLRNEQYF.

This clone has just a few counts. The J gene is TRBJ1-1, the V gene TRBV7-2; D unresolved. Germline V lookup: CDR1 SGHTA, CDR2 FQGNSA. CDR3 length equals 12 residues. Trimming removed 5 bases at V and 6 bases at J, with 10 bases between. CDR3: CASSQVAPEAFF. CDR3 sequence (DNA): TGTGCCAGCAGCCAAGTGGCTCCTGAAGCTTTCTTT.

This clone has only a few counts. The chain uses TRBV29-1 and TRBJ1-1; D gene ambiguous. The CDR3 spans 14 residues. CDR1 SQVTM and CDR2 ANQGSEA come from the germline V gene. V lost 7 bases, J lost 0 bases, and 15 bases lay in between. The CDR3 reads CSAPKSGLNTEAFF. The CDR3 DNA reads TGCAGCGCCCCAAAAAGCGGTCTGAACACTGAAGCTTTCTTT.

This clone occurred a few times. V usage is TRBV29-1 and J usage is TRBJ2-1; TRBD2 matches 13 bases. V shed 4 bases and J 3 bases; nucleotides not matched to a gene: 6. The CDR3 runs 16 residues. Germline assignment: CDR1 SQVTM and CDR2 ANQGSEA. The chain's CDR3 is CSVGTSGGAVYNEQFF. In DNA, the CDR3 is TGCAGCGTTGGGACTAGCGGGGGTGCAGTCTACAATGAGCAGTTCTTC.

The chain joins TRBV7-2 to TRBJ1-1; 7 nucleotides align to TRBD1. The germline V gene encodes CDR1 SGHTA and CDR2 FQGNSA. The CDR3 contains 14 residues. V lost 3 bases, J lost 1 base, and 2 bases stayed unmatched. The CDR3 DNA sequence: TGTGCCAGCAGCTTCCGGGACAGGAACACTGAAGCTTTCTTT. It encodes CASSFRDRNTEAFF.

This rearrangement joins TRBV23-1 to TRBJ1-2; D gene uncertain. TRBV23-1 has ORF status, its function being uncertain. The CDR3 consists of 16 residues. Deletions cut 2 bases from V and 4 bases from J, with 17 bases between. CDR3 region: CASSQGREPSLYGYTF. The CDR3 DNA reads TGCGCCAGCAGTCAAGGGCGGGAGCCATCCCTCTATGGCTACACCTTC.

CDR3 sequence reads: CASSYSGKSSIQYF. The DNA for the CDR3 is TGTGCCAGCAGTTACTCGGGCAAGAGTAGCATTCAGTACTTC. This chain connects TRBV6-5 to TRBJ2-4; D remains unclear. The CDR3 runs 14 residues. The germline gives CDR1 MNHEY, CDR2 SVGAGI. Trimming removed 0 bases from V and 9 bases from J, with 12 bases in between.

The chain recombines TRBV7-6 with TRBJ2-3, with D unclear. CDR1 is SGHVS and CDR2 is FNYEAQ in the germline V gene. The ends were cut back, 0 bases at V and 2 bases at J, with 9 bases in the middle. The CDR3 has 15 residues. DNA of the CDR3: TGTGCCAGCAGCTTAGCGGTAGCCCCCACAGATACGCAGTATTTT. Encoded protein: CASSLAVAPTDTQYF. The full variable domain, in which reference TRBV7-6 and TRBJ2-3 provide the parts outside the CDR3, is GAGVSQSPRYKVTKRGQDVALRCDPISGHVSLYWYRQALGQGPEFLTYFNYEAQQDKSGLPNDRFSAERPEGSISTLTIQRTEQRDSAMYRCASSLAVAPTDTQYFGPGTRLTVL.

On this clone itself: The same CDR3 also results from other DNA sequences found in this sample. The CDR3 DNA reads as TGTGCCAGCTCACCCCAGAGGGACGAGCAGTACTTC. It specifies CASSPQRDEQYF. The chain carries TRBV18 and TRBJ2-7, with D possibly matching TRBD2 (5 bases). CDR1 and CDR2 (germline): KGHSH, LQKENI. The V and J ends lost 3 bases and 5 bases respectively, with 8 bases between them. The CDR3 is 12 amino acids. Looking up the rest from reference TRBV18 and TRBJ2-7 gives the full variable domain: NAGVMQNPRHLVRRRGQEARLRCSPMKGHSHVYWYRQLPEEGLKFMVYLQKENIIDESGMPKERFSAEFPKEGPSILRIQQVVRGDSAAYFCASSPQRDEQYFGPGTRLTVT.

This sequence joins TRBV15 and TRBJ1-6; no definite D call. CDR1 is LNHNV and CDR2 is YYDKDF in the germline V gene (reference sequence). The ends were cut back, 0 bases at V and 0 bases at J, with 9 bases in the middle. The CDR3 totals 17 residues. The CDR3: CATSRDRLSSYNSPLHF. Here the CDR3 DNA reads TGTGCCACCAGCAGAGACAGGTTGAGCTCCTATAATTCACCCCTCCACTTT.